These 21 T cell receptor beta chains were all obtained from the same sample, sequenced in a study of blood T cell repertoires in COVID-19. Generated by immunoSEQ multiplex PCR, the TCRdb table keeps only in-frame clones and is missing some. This table has some 290,000 clones, 88% appearing once. What was sequenced was peripheral blood. These receptors came from a woman in her 30s with COVID-19, enrolled during active disease.

The gene calls are TRBV10-3 and TRBJ2-5; 7 bases are shared with TRBD2. With V trimmed by 4 bases and J by 5 bases, 10 bases remained unmatched. Germline values: CDR1 ENHRY, CDR2 SYGVKD. CDR3 length: 15 residues. The CDR3 DNA follows: TGTGCCATCAGTGCTCCTAGCGGAGTGGGGGAGACCCAGTACTTC. Translation: CAISAPSGVGETQYF.

This chain connects TRBV19 to TRBJ1-1; D might be TRBD1 (5 bases). CDR3 length: 16 amino acids. Trimming shortened V by 0 bases and J by 4 bases, and 15 bases separated the two germline ends. Germline V gene data show CDR1 as LNHDA and CDR2 as SQIVND (reference sequence). Written as DNA, the CDR3 is TGTGCCAGTAGTATAGATCTATTGCCGGGGGGCACTGAAGCTTTCTTT. This translates into CASSIDLLPGGTEAFF.

J is TRBJ1-3 and V is TRBV9; D is perhaps TRBD1 (6 bases). V was shortened by 0 bases and J by 4 bases, with 8 bases between the two germline ends. This CDR3 region has 14 residues. Germline loops: CDR1 SGDLS, CDR2 YYNGEE. The CDR3 nucleotides read TGTGCCAGCAGCGTAGCAGGGGTCGGAAACACCATATATTTT. Protein sequence: CASSVAGVGNTIYF.

The chain couples TRBV6-5 to TRBJ1-3; D not resolved. The germline gives CDR1 MNHEY, CDR2 SVGAGI. The V end lost 4 bases, the J end lost 5 bases, and 15 bases lay between the germline ends. The CDR3 covers 15 residues. The CDR3 DNA reads as TGTGCCAGCAGTTTTGTCGGAGCGGAGAGAAACACCATATATTTT. It yields the protein CASSFVGAERNTIYF.

The rearrangement uses TRBV18 and TRBJ2-5; the D gene is possibly TRBD2 (6 bases). The V gene lost 3 bases and the J gene lost 3 bases, with 17 bases spanning the gap. Germline V gene sequence: CDR1 KGHSH, CDR2 LQKENI. The CDR3 is 16 residues long. Here the CDR3 reads CASSPSNRGLKETQYF. As DNA, the CDR3 is TGTGCCAGCTCACCTTCGAATAGGGGACTGAAAGAGACCCAGTACTTC.

This clone was seen just once. This chain connects TRBV27 to TRBJ2-7; perhaps TRBD2 as D (6 bases). This CDR3 is 16 amino acids long. Trimming left V 2 bases short and J 0 bases short, with 14 bases between. The germline CDR1 and CDR2 sequences are MNHEY and SMNVEV (reference sequence). The CDR3 sequence is CASSLRRGLGSYEQYF. The CDR3 coding sequence is TGTGCCAGCAGTTTAAGGCGGGGCCTGGGCTCCTACGAGCAGTACTTC.

The chain employs TRBV9 and TRBJ1-4; 8 positions match TRBD1. In germline, CDR1 is SGDLS, CDR2 YYNGEE. The CDR3 is made up of 16 amino acids. V shed 3 bases, J shed 3 bases, and the junction held 7 bases outside the gene matches. The CDR3: CASSALSTGANEKLFF. DNA for the CDR3: TGTGCCAGCAGCGCCCTCTCGACAGGGGCTAATGAAAAACTGTTTTTT.

This rearrangement joins TRBV6-6 to TRBJ1-4; D ambiguous. CDR3 length: 15 residues. The V end lost 3 bases, the J end lost 8 bases, and 16 bases lay between the germline ends. From germline, CDR1 is MNHNY and CDR2 SVGAGI (reference sequence). The CDR3 DNA reads as TGTGCCAGCAGTTATATAATCGGGGAAGGAGAAAAACTGTTTTTT. Amino acid sequence: CASSYIIGEGEKLFF.

This sequence joins TRBV12-5 and TRBJ2-1; tentative D call: TRBD1 (6 bases). The CDR3 sequence is 15 residues long. V was shortened by 1 base and J by 6 bases, with 13 bases between the two germline ends. The V gene's germline CDR1 is LGHNT and CDR2 FRNRAP. In nucleotides, the CDR3 is TGTGCTAGTGGTTTGGGAACCGGGACAAGCAATGAGCAGTTCTTC. Translation gives CASGLGTGTSNEQFF. Full variable domain (rest looked up from reference TRBV12-5 and TRBJ2-1): DARVTQTPRHKVTEMGQEVTMRCQPILGHNTVFWYRQTMMQGLELLAYFRNRAPLDDSGMPKDRFSAEMPDATLATLKIQPSEPRDSAVYFCASGLGTGTSNEQFFGPGTRLTVL.

This chain links TRBV3-1 (or the pseudogene TRBV3-2) with TRBJ2-1, with TRBD1 as a possible D gene (6 bases). V lost 8 bases and J lost 6, with 14 bases in between. Germline V lookup: CDR1 LGHDT, CDR2 YNNKEL (reference sequence). This CDR3 region has 13 residues. The CDR3 DNA sequence: TGTGCCAGCGACGAGGCAGGGGTCAATGAGCAGTTCTTC. Its protein product is CASDEAGVNEQFF.

The genes are TRBV7-9 and TRBJ1-4; D possibly corresponds to TRBD1 (5 bases). The V end lost 3 bases, the J end lost 8 bases, and 13 bases lay between the germline ends. The V gene's germline CDR1 is SEHNR and CDR2 FQNEAQ (reference sequence). This CDR3 comprises 14 residues. For the CDR3, the DNA is TGTGCCAGCAGCTTGGGGGGGATGGTAGAAAAACTGTTTTTT. This gives the protein CASSLGGMVEKLFF. Looking up the rest from reference TRBV7-9 and TRBJ1-4 gives the full variable domain: DTGVSQNPRHKITKRGQNVTFRCDPISEHNRLYWYRQTLGQGPEFLTYFQNEAQLEKSRLLSDRFSAERPKGSFSTLEIQRTEQGDSAMYLCASSLGGMVEKLFFGSGTQLSVL.

The chain uses TRBV20-1 and TRBJ2-1, with a possible D match to TRBD2 (6 bases). Germline CDR1 DFQATT, CDR2 SNEGSKA (reference sequence). V lost 3 bases and J 4 bases, leaving 7 bases between the germline ends. This CDR3 region has 12 residues. The CDR3 loop is CSASAGYNEQFF. The CDR3 region has the DNA TGCAGTGCTAGTGCGGGGTACAATGAGCAGTTCTTC.

The V call is TRBV29-1, the J call TRBJ2-5, with 7 bases aligning to TRBD1. Germline trimming cut 0 bases from V and 6 bases from J; bases unmatched to any gene: 4. CDR1 is SQVTM, CDR2 ANQGSEA, per germline. The CDR3 spans 13 residues. The CDR3 DNA reads as TGCAGCGTTGAAGAACAGGGGATGAAGACCCAGTACTTC. This sequence encodes CSVEEQGMKTQYF.

The rearrangement joins TRBV9 to TRBJ2-5, with D perhaps TRBD2 (5 bases). Looked up from germline, CDR1 is SGDLS and CDR2 is YYNGEE. There are 13 residues in the CDR3. Trimming took 4 bases from V and 3 from J, leaving 10 bases between them. In DNA form, the CDR3 reads TGTGCCAGCAGCCTTGGACTCGAAGAGACCCAGTACTTC. Translating gives CASSLGLEETQYF.

V and J are TRBV6-2 or TRBV6-3 and TRBJ2-1, with D tentatively TRBD2 (6 bases). The V gene's germline CDR1 is MNHEY and CDR2 SVGEGT. The V end was cut by 5 bases, the J end by 7 bases, with 12 bases between. The CDR3 has 13 amino acids. Here the CDR3 reads CASSRGTSNEQFF. In nucleotides, the CDR3 is TGTGCCAGCAGTCGGGGGACTTCGAATGAGCAGTTCTTC.

The rearrangement links TRBV9 to TRBJ1-4; a possible D gene is TRBD1 (5 bases). V lost 3 bases and J 6 bases, leaving 15 bases between the germline ends. The CDR3 is 15 amino acids. CDR1 and CDR2 (germline): SGDLS, YYNGEE. CDR3 in DNA: TGTGCCAGCAGCGGGCCTGGTGGAGGGGATGAAAAACTGTTTTTT. Protein sequence: CASSGPGGGDEKLFF.

The V call is TRBV28, the J call TRBJ2-7, with 9 positions matching TRBD2. The CDR3 loop spans 16 amino acids. J lost 6 bases, V lost 6 bases, and 15 bases had no gene match. CDR1 is MDHEN, CDR2 SYDVKM, per germline. CDR3 amino acids: CASRKSGGRNLPEQYF. As DNA, the CDR3 is TGTGCCAGCAGGAAAAGCGGGGGGCGAAATTTACCCGAGCAGTACTTC.

This sequence joins TRBV9 and TRBJ1-3; D remains unclear. Germline V gene lookup returns CDR1 SGDLS and CDR2 YYNGEE. This CDR3 comprises 13 residues. Deletions cut 4 bases from V and 3 bases from J, with 8 bases between. CDR3 bases: TGTGCCAGCAGCACCGCGGGTGGAAACACCATATATTTT. Translating gives CASSTAGGNTIYF.

The table lists this clone with a count of one. This sequence joins TRBV10-2 and TRBJ2-7; a possible D gene is TRBD2 (6 bases). Germline loops: CDR1 WSHSY, CDR2 SAAADI. V was shortened by 8 bases and J by 5 bases, with 22 bases between the two germline ends. This CDR3 comprises 15 residues. CDR3 nucleotides: TGCGCCAGCGGACTCGGACTACCCCACCCCCACGAGCAGTACTTC. This sequence encodes CASGLGLPHPHEQYF.

The chain has TRBV7-8 and TRBJ1-2, with D tentatively TRBD1 (5 bases). V lost 7 bases, J lost 6 bases, and 21 bases lay in between. Germline V lookup: CDR1 SGHVS, CDR2 FQNEAQ. The CDR3 totals 15 residues. DNA for the CDR3: TGTGCCAGCAATCGGGGGACCGTAACACAGGATGGCTACACCTTC. Its translation is CASNRGTVTQDGYTF. The whole variable domain, filled in from reference TRBV7-8 and TRBJ1-2, reads GAGVSQSPRYKVAKRGQDVALRCDPISGHVSLFWYQQALGQGPEFLTYFQNEAQLDKSGLPSDRFFAERPEGSVSTLKIQRTQQEDSAVYLCASNRGTVTQDGYTFGSGTRLTVV.

This chain connects TRBV12-3 or TRBV12-4 to TRBJ1-2; D is ambiguous. Trimming shortened V by 7 bases and J by 2 bases, and 5 bases separated the two germline ends. CDR3 length: 11 amino acids. The CDR3 reads CASIENYGYTF. The CDR3 DNA reads as TGTGCCAGCATAGAGAACTATGGCTACACCTTC.